This T cell receptor beta chain was sequenced for a study of cytomegalovirus exposure and HLA in healthy donors (dated by TCRdb to 2017 to 2019). As for the study more broadly: An earlier analysis of several hundred of the donors reported roughly 300 Gb of sequence data and roughly 120 million unique TCR beta sequences obtained from 180 million or so T cells. An early release that covered roughly 600 HLA-typed donors contained around 300 gigabases of sequencing data and about 84 million unique TCR sequences. Of the 398 genotyped donors, approximately 82% fell in the genetic ancestry cluster associated with self-reported Caucasian donors. The study aimed to test whether signatures of past pathogen exposure could be identified by cataloging public T cell receptors. The study used immunosequencing to profile the T cell repertoires of several hundred subjects and linked those repertoires to cytomegalovirus serostatus. A separate validation cohort of over 95 different subjects was used in addition to the roughly 700-subject first cohort. The study combined high-throughput TCR immunosequencing, statistical association of individual TCRs with disease status, and machine learning to predict cytomegalovirus infection status. To study patterns of TCR occurrence, a later analysis re-analyzed previously published TCR beta repertoires from 600 to 750 donors and added high-resolution HLA genotyping. Rather than using new phenotypic data, the later analysis identified candidate immune exposures from TCR beta sequences and from how often those sequences occurred across donors. To decide whether each TCR beta V gene segment behaved as functional or pseudogenic, an earlier analysis of nearly 600 of the donors relied on high-throughput TCR beta sequencing. Donor age, sex, ethnicity and CMV serostatus were compiled together with the repertoire data. A later genetic analysis took genome-wide SNP genotypes for about 65% of the 666 donors and used that subset as a discovery cohort. All discovery cohort repertoires had been generated on a single sequencing platform. HLA typing covered class I and class II loci at four-digit resolution. The number of typed donors differed by locus: roughly 629-640 for A, B, C, DRB1 and DQB1; 522 for DQA1; 606 for DPA1; and roughly 490 for DPB1. Because of strong linkage in the cohort, five DR-DQ haplotypes were treated as single units for association and clustering. Among under 450 genotyped donors of the cohort, an average of 235,054 unique TCR beta nucleotide sequences were sequenced per donor, roughly a sixth of them non-productive. Broader findings and caveats from the paper: A further reported finding was that TCR beta sequences accurately predicted the HLA-A and HLA-B alleles for most subjects in the first cohort. At a false discovery rate of 0.05, a later analysis linked 15,000 to 20,000 TCR beta sequences to specific HLA alleles. While some public TCRs were present in many individuals, most TCR sequences turned up only very rarely across donors. Because the 87-base-pair reads could not distinguish some IMGT-functional V segments, including TRBV6-2 and TRBV6-3, those segments were excluded. Correlated functional status among segregating V segments might reflect linkage disequilibrium, but an unknown experimental factor could not be ruled out. When HLA alleles, especially DR and DQ, strongly co-occurred, TCR associations were difficult to assign to individual alleles. The classifier was reported to diagnose cytomegalovirus status with high specificity and sensitivity in both the original and validation cohorts. CMV serostatus was the only immune exposure information available for the cohort. Several of the top co-occurrence clusters appeared to be linked to parvovirus B19, influenza, CMV and Epstein-Barr virus, according to a later analysis. Presence/absence analyses assumed roughly uniform sequencing depth across donors, an assumption that may not hold. In a later analysis, TCR association rates were found to vary across HLA loci, with the most associated TCRs seen for DRB1 alleles and the fewest for HLA-C alleles. The authors suggested that the approach could potentially be extended to other disease states and immunological phenotypes. The sequencing pipeline was judged likely to have produced a cluster of highly shared sequence variants as a technical artifact. The study gave a list of some 150 TCR beta chains associated with cytomegalovirus. A few of the identified cytomegalovirus-associated TCR beta chains were confirmed in vitro to be specific for cytomegalovirus antigens. Because HLA typing was unavailable for some donors at each locus, only the typed subset was used in association tests. A later analysis found that most CMV-associated TCR beta chains appeared HLA-restricted, with HLA associations seemingly driven largely by CMV exposure. Roughly 15 rarely observed V segments, including chromosome 9 orphons, were excluded from the earlier analysis of almost 600 of the donors because counts were too low. In a later analysis, HLA-associated TCR beta chains were found to be more clonally expanded and to have lower generation probabilities than equally common non-associated chains. V-gene and J-gene trimming of TCR beta chains was associated with a missense DCLRE1C variant in a later genetic analysis, and the association was replicated in an independent cohort. Only TCR beta chains were sequenced in this cohort, and the absence of alpha or paired-chain data limited detectable features. A later genetic analysis reported fewer N-insertions in productive TCRs among donors in an Asian-associated ancestry cluster than the roughly 700-donor mean. In an earlier analysis of several hundred of the donors, most TCR beta V segments were observed in productive rearrangements about 87% or about 30% of the time, broadly matching IMGT annotations.

From its cysteine to its phenylalanine, the CDR3 spans 13 amino acids. Of the read, only the CDR3 DNA is kept; its 39 bases are in frame from base 1. Via the germline V gene (reference sequence), CDR1 is SGHAT and CDR2 FQDESV. V is cut by 2 bases and J by 0 bases, and the space between the germline ends is 4 bases. The cohort consisted of 600 to 750 healthy bone marrow donors. At the time of sampling, every cohort member was nominally healthy, though immune exposures that went unrecorded were likely present. The donor tested CMV seropositive, placing the donor among the 289 seropositive members of the cohort. Each donor provided a peripheral blood sample, and peripheral blood mononuclear cells were used for TCR beta sequencing. Genomic DNA was extracted from the blood cell samples with the Qiagen DNeasy Blood Extraction Kit. Libraries were made using the immunoSEQ multiplex PCR assay. A mixture of 60 forward primers for TCR Vbeta segments and 13 reverse primers for TCR Jbeta segments was used in the multiplex PCR. The CDR3 region of rearranged TCR beta genes was amplified from genomic DNA with a multiplex PCR assay. The amplified TCR beta libraries were sequenced on the Illumina HiSeq System as 87-base-pair reads. Per the source publication's procedure: Across the roughly 700 repertoires, a later analysis counted 80 million or so unique TCR beta chains, 9.5 million to 13 million of which were shared by at least two donors. Raw reads were error-corrected and collapsed into unique sequences by a nearest-neighbor algorithm in which closely related sequences were merged to remove PCR and sequencing errors. V, D and J gene segments were assigned by aligning CDR3 sequences to IMGT reference sequences. For a sequence to be retained, a match of at least six nucleotides was required to both a V gene segment and a J gene segment. A rearrangement was called productive if the CDR3 had no stop codons and remained in frame with V and J, and every other rearrangement was called non-productive. CDR3 was defined by IMGT convention, running from the second conserved V-encoded cysteine to the conserved J-encoded phenylalanine. Sequences without an unambiguous match to a single V gene segment were excluded from the earlier analysis of several hundred of the donors. In an earlier analysis of almost 600 of the donors, a V segment was called functional when productive rearrangements were above 56.7%, and segregating when the standard deviation between donors exceeded 5%. To diagnose cytomegalovirus status from the catalog of TCR beta chain sequences, a statistical classification framework was built. A later analysis assigned V and J genes by comparing TCR nucleotide sequences with IMGT/GENE-DB human TR gene sequences. The TCRdist pipeline was used in a later analysis to assign CDR3 sequences and most-parsimonious VDJ recombination scenarios. In a later analysis, every TCR beta chain was defined by the combination of its CDR3 amino acid sequence and its V-gene family, and reads without a unique V-gene family were dropped. To address suspected cross-contamination and a sequencing artifact, a later analysis removed a few hundred highly shared, low-generation-probability nucleotide sequences. A later analysis calculated a clonal expansion index for each public chain from normalized within-repertoire ranks of inferred template counts. Generation probabilities in a later analysis came from a VDJ recombination model fitted to out-of-frame rearrangements, and those results were checked against IGoR. In a later analysis, hypergeometric tests were used to score TCR-TCR, TCR-HLA and TCR-CMV co-occurrence, with a repertoire-size bias correction applied to TCR pairs. False discovery rates were estimated in a later analysis by permuting HLA or CMV assignments 20 times. In a later analysis, co-occurring TCRs were grouped using DBSCAN, and TCRdist sequence similarity was added for clustering within HLA-allele-positive subsets. For co-occurrence clustering, repertoires with fewer than 30,000 or more than 120,000 public chains were excluded, along with about five repertoires with anomalous nucleotide sharing. Here the immuneACCESS table is served through TCRdb, limited to in-frame sequences with V and J called. Missing clones are a known gap in these copies; in checked studies unresolved V genes cover under half, and the rest lacks a known reason. V, J and clone size were drawn from that table, and D and trimming were deduced from the DNA. The sample table lists some 150,000 clones, roughly 80% of them with a count of one. The ten biggest clones cover roughly 7.5% of the sample.

As concerns this clone: What antigen it recognizes has not been identified. Base qualities are missing; no much larger clone stands one base away.

The sample taken for sequencing was PBMCs. The clonotype comes from a woman aged 25 to 39 in good health and CMV-seropositive. The chain is encoded by TRBV11-1 joined to TRBJ1-2; the D gene cannot be named for sure. Here is the DNA: TGTGCCAGCAGCTTATCTCCTAACTATGGCTACACCTTC. The resulting protein is CASSLSPNYGYTF. When the CDR3 is completed using the reference TRBV11-1 and TRBJ1-2 genes on either side, the full variable domain is EAEVAQSPRYKITEKSQAVAFWCDPISGHATLYWYRQILGQGPELLVQFQDESVVDDSQLPKDRFSAERLKGVDSTLKIQPAELGDSAMYLCASSLSPNYGYTFGSGTRLTVV.